Sequencing of this TCR beta chain was carried out in a study of T cell responses to AZD1222 COVID-19 vaccine. Points from the study as a whole: Spike-specific TCR breadth and depth rose after two AZD1222 doses.

Sequencing was performed with immunoSEQ multiplex PCR; in TCRdb, only in-frame clones are kept and a portion is missing. The table lists some 130,000 clones, more than 75% of them singletons, with 20% to 25% in the top ten. Concerning this clone itself: The antigen remains undetermined.

In germline, CDR1 is KGHSH, CDR2 LQKENI. The length of the CDR3 is 15 residues. Trimming took off 1 base at V and 2 bases at J, with 11 bases between the two ends. This receptor was taken from an adult in good health. The chain employs TRBV18 and TRBJ1-1; a weak D match, TRBD1 (6 bases). The sequences come from peripheral blood, collected on day 0 of AZD1222 vaccination. In DNA, the CDR3 is TGTGCCAGCTCACCACTACGGGACATTAACACTGAAGCTTTCTTT. It yields the protein CASSPLRDINTEAFF.